The 2 T cell receptor beta chains presented below share a single source sample, sequenced in a study of shared clonotypes between healthy human individuals. Profiled with immunoSEQ multiplex PCR; TCRdb holds only in-frame clones, not every one. The table records over 1.4 million clones, roughly 97% of them present only once. The sample comprised naive CD4+ T cells sorted from blood. Sample subset: CD45RA+ positively selected. Receptors originate from a young man in good health.

The chain employs TRBV6-5 and TRBJ2-7; 9 nucleotides agree with TRBD2. The CDR3 contains 15 residues. Looked up from germline, CDR1 is MNHEY and CDR2 is SVGAGI. With 4 bases clipped from V and 4 bases from J, the junction kept 8 bases outside the gene matches. CDR3 sequence (DNA): TGTGCCAGCAGTTGGACTAGCGCAGGCTCTTACGAGCAGTACTTC. Translated, it gives CASSWTSAGSYEQYF.

Regarding this clone: Other DNA sequences in this specimen translate into the identical CDR3. The chain carries TRBV5-4 and TRBJ2-1, with D unclear. The CDR3 is 15 amino acids. Trimming shortened V by 0 bases and J by 0 bases, and 7 bases separated the two germline ends. The germline gives CDR1 SGHNT, CDR2 YYREEE (reference sequence). This CDR3 reads CASSLERSSYNEQFF. CDR3 coding DNA: TGTGCCAGCAGCTTGGAGAGGAGCTCCTACAATGAGCAGTTCTTC.